These 22 T cell receptor beta chains share one sample of origin, sequenced in a study of low-dose radiotherapy and immunotherapy resistance in tumors (dated 2022 in TCRdb). The sample's time point label is to be understood as: before trial treatment. The reads were generated on an Illumina HiSeq 2500. First-strand cDNA was synthesized using Superscript III and a set of TRAV- and TRBV-specific primers, so that both TCRalpha and TCRbeta chains were covered. TCRs were amplified with Phusion for around 21 PCR cycles, with a constant-region primer paired with the adapter attached to the V primers. TCRdb cleaned the public reads at Q25 with fastp, built clones with MiXCR and kept in-frame beta chains. For every CDR3 protein sequence, its rows merge into one entry that carries the most common genes and DNA. The table for this sample lists 30,000 to 50,000 distinct CDR3 sequences; about a third of them were counted only once. The top ten clones comprise less than 4% of the sample.

The sequencing used PBMCs, collected before treatment. These receptors originate from a male donor with gallbladder cancer.

This clonotype was recorded at least ten times. The genes are TRBV2 and TRBJ2-7; 7 nucleotides agree with TRBD2. The V gene end was trimmed by 3 bases and the J gene end by 6 bases; junction bases not matched to a gene: 8. The CDR3 has 14 amino acids. Germline V gives CDR1 SNHLY, CDR2 FYNNEI. The CDR3 sequence is CASSDGRDYGEQYF. The CDR3 bases are TGTGCCAGCAGTGACGGCAGGGACTATGGCGAGCAGTACTTC.

The sample holds many counts of this clonotype. This chain connects TRBV7-3 to TRBJ1-2, with TRBD1 as a possible D gene (5 bases). The CDR3 totals 14 residues. V was clipped by 3 bases and J by 0 bases, with 8 bases between them. The germline gives CDR1 SGHTA, CDR2 FQGTGA. This CDR3 is CASSLGGTNYGYTF. In nucleotides, the CDR3 is TGTGCCAGCAGCTTGGGGGGAACTAACTATGGCTACACCTTC.

The chain links TRBV7-2 to TRBJ2-2; TRBD2 is a possible D gene (5 bases). Germline CDR1 and CDR2: SGHTA and FQGNSA. V lost 0 bases and J 7 bases, leaving 12 bases between the germline ends. The CDR3 consists of 15 residues. The CDR3, as DNA: TGTGCCAGCAGCTTAGCGGGAGTACCTGGCGGGGAGCTGTTTTTT. Its protein is CASSLAGVPGGELFF.

This clonotype came up many times. The rearrangement links TRBV12-5 to TRBJ2-2; 10 positions agree with TRBD2. The germline V gene has CDR1 LGHNT and CDR2 FRNRAP. After removal of 0 bases from V and 0 bases from J, the junction contained 13 bases not matched to a gene. The CDR3 sequence is 21 residues long. The CDR3 sequence is CASGLVQFLAGGPPNTGELFF. In DNA form, the CDR3 reads TGTGCTAGTGGTTTGGTACAGTTTTTAGCGGGGGGTCCTCCGAACACCGGGGAGCTGTTTTTT.

As for this clonotype: A far bigger clonotype differs at one base, so this is likely a read error. This sequence joins TRBV20-1 and TRBJ2-5, with 7 bases identical to TRBD2. Trimming removed 3 bases from V and 11 bases from J; junction bases left unmatched: 15. Germline CDR1 is DFQATT and CDR2 is SNEGSKA (reference sequence). There are 14 residues in the CDR3. The CDR3 nucleotides read TGCAGTGCTAGCCCGACTAGCCTGCTTGGTGAGCAGTACTTC. Protein product: CSASPTSLLGEQYF.

The table lists this clonotype with many counts. The rearrangement uses TRBV27 and TRBJ2-5, with a weak D call TRBD1 (6 bases). Germline loops: CDR1 MNHEY, CDR2 SMNVEV (reference sequence). The CDR3 has 13 amino acids. The V end was cut by 7 bases, the J end by 9 bases, with 18 bases between. The CDR3 DNA reads TGTGCCAGCACGACAGCGTTACCAGGGGCCCAGTACTTC. This translates into CASTTALPGAQYF.

Turning to this clonotype: A far more abundant clone sits one base away, making this likely a read error. The genes are TRBV5-3 and TRBJ2-3; TRBD1 is a possible D gene (6 bases). TRBV5-3 is an open reading frame, and its role is uncertain. The CDR3 consists of 16 residues. The V end lost 8 bases, the J end lost 3 bases, and 22 bases lay between the germline ends. The CDR3 DNA reads TGTGCCAGCGGCTTACGCCCACAGGGTGTAACAGATACGCAGTATTTT. Its protein product is CASGLRPQGVTDTQYF.

This clonotype has ten or more counts. J is TRBJ2-2 and V is TRBV2; possibly TRBD2 for D (6 bases). Trimming pared 7 bases from V and 5 bases from J, leaving 14 bases between. This CDR3 region has 14 residues. In germline, CDR1 is SNHLY, CDR2 FYNNEI. CDR3 in DNA: TGTGCCAGCAAGGGCGGGACGATAACCGGGGAGCTGTTTTTT. Translating it yields CASKGGTITGELFF. The whole variable domain, remainder taken from reference TRBV2 and TRBJ2-2, is EPEVTQTPSHQVTQMGQEVILRCVPISNHLYFYWYRQILGQKVEFLVSFYNNEISEKSEIFDDQFSVERPDGSNFTLKIRSTKLEDSAMYFCASKGGTITGELFFGEGSRLTVL.

This chain connects TRBV6-2 or TRBV6-3 to TRBJ2-3; perhaps TRBD2 as D (6 bases). V shed 10 bases and J shed 1 base, with 18 bases lying between them. The CDR3 spans 15 residues. Germline CDR1 reads MNHEY; CDR2 reads SVGEGT. CDR3 sequence reads: CATTGLSGGTDTQYF. The CDR3 DNA follows: TGTGCCACCACGGGGTTGTCGGGAGGCACAGATACGCAGTATTTT.

This clonotype occurred a few times. The chain joins TRBV5-4 to TRBJ2-7; 8 nucleotides agree with TRBD1. Germline CDR1 SGHNT, CDR2 YYREEE (reference sequence). The CDR3 loop spans 15 amino acids. Trimming at V came to 4 bases and at J to 1 base, leaving 7 bases not matched to a gene. In DNA form, the CDR3 reads TGTGCCAGCAGCCCCCCGGGACAGGAATCCTACGAGCAGTACTTC. This encodes CASSPPGQESYEQYF.

This clonotype was detected once. This is likely an artifact of a read error, given a far larger clone one base away. The CDR3: CASSDPWTGNNEQFF. The CDR3 nucleotides are TGTGCCAGCAGTGACCCGTGGACGGGAAACAATGAGCAGTTCTTC. The V and J genes are TRBV28 and TRBJ2-1; possibly TRBD2 for D (5 bases). CDR3 size: 15 residues. V dropped 5 bases and J dropped 5 bases, with 16 bases sitting between them. Per germline, CDR1 MDHEN and CDR2 SYDVKM.

In its sample, this clonotype was seen a few times. This chain joins TRBV4-2 and TRBJ2-7; 9 bases line up with TRBD2. V lost 0 bases, J lost 2 bases, and 5 bases stayed unmatched. This CDR3 spans 16 amino acids. Per the germline V gene, CDR1 is LGHNA and CDR2 is YNFKEQ. The CDR3 region has the DNA TGTGCCAGCAGCCAAGAAAGCGGGAGGACCCCCTACGAGCAGTACTTC. Translation gives CASSQESGRTPYEQYF.

This clonotype was seen repeatedly, ten times or more. The genes are TRBV14 and TRBJ2-5; D is undetermined. CDR1 SGHDN and CDR2 FVKESK come from the germline V gene. Trimming pared 4 bases from V and 12 bases from J, leaving 18 bases between. The CDR3 loop spans 13 amino acids. The CDR3 region is CASSRVAALEKYF. The CDR3 DNA is TGTGCCAGCAGCCGGGTGGCGGCGCTCGAAAAGTACTTC.

At least ten counts were recorded for this clonotype. This sequence joins TRBV19 and TRBJ1-1; 7 bases map to TRBD1. The J segment lost 0 bases and the V segment lost 5 bases, leaving 6 bases of the junction unmatched. This CDR3 region has 15 residues. The germline CDR1 and CDR2 sequences are LNHDA and SQIVND (reference sequence). The CDR3 region is CASSPRGRMNTEAFF. DNA of the CDR3: TGTGCCAGTAGTCCGAGGGGGCGCATGAACACTGAAGCTTTCTTT. The full variable domain, with the rest looked up from reference TRBV19 and TRBJ1-1, is DGGITQSPKYLFRKEGQNVTLSCEQNLNHDAMYWYRQDPGQGLRLIYYSQIVNDFQKGDIAEGYSVSREKKESFPLTVTSAQKNPTAFYLCASSPRGRMNTEAFFGQGTRLTVV.

This clonotype has a count of ten or more. This chain links TRBV7-2 with TRBJ2-1, with 12 positions matching TRBD2. Germline trimming cut 5 bases from V and 5 bases from J; bases unmatched to any gene: 4. CDR1 SGHTA and CDR2 FQGNSA come from the germline V gene. The CDR3 consists of 15 residues. The CDR3 DNA reads TGTGCCAGCAGCACGGGACTAGCGGGCCACAATGAGCAGTTCTTC. This encodes CASSTGLAGHNEQFF.

A few counts support this clonotype. This rearrangement joins TRBV9 to TRBJ2-1; 12 bases agree with TRBD2. Germline CDR1 reads SGDLS; CDR2 reads YYNGEE. This CDR3 spans 16 amino acids. V shed 1 base, J shed 3 bases, and the junction held 2 bases outside the gene matches. CDR3 sequence (DNA): TGTGCCAGCAGCGTATCGACTAGCGGGGGCTACAATGAGCAGTTCTTC. Translating it yields CASSVSTSGGYNEQFF.

J is TRBJ2-6 and V is TRBV28; TRBD2 might be the D (6 bases). This CDR3 contains 15 residues. CDR1 is MDHEN and CDR2 is SYDVKM in the germline V gene. The V end was cut by 3 bases, the J end by 4 bases, with 10 bases between. The CDR3 protein is CASSFGGLGANVLTF. The DNA of the CDR3 is TGTGCCAGCAGTTTCGGGGGTCTGGGGGCCAACGTCCTGACTTTC.

This clonotype showed up many times. This chain's CDR3 is CASRGDYQETQYF. Written as DNA, the CDR3 is TGTGCCAGTAGGGGGGACTACCAAGAGACCCAGTACTTC. The chain employs TRBV19 and TRBJ2-5; possible D gene TRBD2, 6 bases. This CDR3 has 13 residues. Germline lookup yields CDR1 LNHDA and CDR2 SQIVND (reference sequence). Trimming cost V 6 bases and J 0 bases, with 8 bases left between them. Full variable domain (rest looked up from reference TRBV19 and TRBJ2-5): DGGITQSPKYLFRKEGQNVTLSCEQNLNHDAMYWYRQDPGQGLRLIYYSQIVNDFQKGDIAEGYSVSREKKESFPLTVTSAQKNPTAFYLCASRGDYQETQYFGPGTRLLVL.

This chain links TRBV6-2 or TRBV6-3 with TRBJ2-7; unclear D gene. This CDR3 spans 12 amino acids. CDR1 and CDR2 (germline): MNHEY, SVGEGT. Trimming pared 5 bases from V and 4 bases from J, leaving 9 bases between. CDR3 sequence reads: CASSNSGYEQYF. The CDR3 DNA is TGTGCCAGCAGTAATTCTGGGTACGAGCAGTACTTC.

This clonotype was observed many times. The V gene is TRBV2, the J gene TRBJ2-3; a possible D gene is TRBD2 (5 bases). From germline, CDR1 is SNHLY and CDR2 FYNNEI. This CDR3 region has 18 residues. The germline V and J ends were trimmed by 2 bases and 0 bases, with 18 bases remaining between them. The CDR3 protein is CASSERDSRRLSTDTQYF. CDR3 DNA sequence: TGTGCCAGCAGTGAAAGGGATTCGAGGAGGTTAAGCACAGATACGCAGTATTTT. Combining the CDR3 with reference TRBV2 and TRBJ2-3 gives the whole variable domain EPEVTQTPSHQVTQMGQEVILRCVPISNHLYFYWYRQILGQKVEFLVSFYNNEISEKSEIFDDQFSVERPDGSNFTLKIRSTKLEDSAMYFCASSERDSRRLSTDTQYFGPGTRLTVL.

This clonotype was recorded many times. The V call is TRBV18, the J call TRBJ2-7, with D perhaps matching TRBD1 or TRBD2 (5 bases each). V gave up 2 bases and J gave up 5 bases, with 10 bases separating them. CDR1 is KGHSH, CDR2 LQKENI, per germline. This CDR3 spans 13 amino acids. In DNA, the CDR3 is TGTGCCAGCTCACCAACGAGGGGCAACGAGCAGTACTTC. Its translation: CASSPTRGNEQYF.

This clonotype was detected many times. The rearrangement links TRBV5-4 to TRBJ2-2; 7 nucleotides align to TRBD2. This CDR3 spans 14 amino acids. The ends lost 4 bases at V and 2 bases at J; junction bases unmatched: 2. Germline V gene data show CDR1 as SGHNT and CDR2 as YYREEE (reference sequence). The CDR3 coding sequence is TGTGCCAGCAGCCTAGCGGCTAACACCGGGGAGCTGTTTTTT. Protein: CASSLAANTGELFF.